One sample yielded the 9 T cell receptor beta chains listed below, sequenced in a study of identifying expanded T cells in peripheral blood. The protocol was immunoSEQ multiplex PCR, while the TCRdb copy is restricted to in-frame clones and leaves out a portion. The sample shows some 100,000 clones, 88% of them seen only once. The sequenced sample consisted of blood. These receptors came from a person aged 18 to 75 in good health.

The chain joins TRBV2 to TRBJ1-1, with D unclear. This CDR3 is 14 amino acids long. Trimming took 3 bases from V and 1 from J, leaving 9 bases between them. The germline CDR1 and CDR2 sequences are SNHLY and FYNNEI. The CDR3 is CASSEGRTNTEAFF. The CDR3 coding sequence is TGTGCCAGCAGTGAGGGCAGGACGAACACTGAAGCTTTCTTT.

Written as DNA, the CDR3 is TGTGCCAGCAGCTTCGGACAAGGGTTAGAGACCCAGTACTTC. It yields the protein CASSFGQGLETQYF. The gene calls are TRBV7-9 and TRBJ2-5, with D maybe TRBD1 (5 bases). CDR3 length: 14 residues. Trimming took off 3 bases at V and 4 bases at J, with 12 bases between the two ends. Germline lookup yields CDR1 SEHNR and CDR2 FQNEAQ (reference sequence).

The rearrangement links TRBV6-1 to TRBJ2-7; 9 nucleotides line up with TRBD1. Germline lookup yields CDR1 MNHNS and CDR2 SASEGT. Trimming took 8 bases from V and 5 from J; bases not matched to a gene: 7. The CDR3 runs 13 residues. CDR3 amino acids: CASSWTGENEQYF. In DNA form, the CDR3 reads TGTGCCAGCTCTTGGACAGGGGAAAACGAGCAGTACTTC.

The chain uses TRBV9 and TRBJ2-3; 10 positions match TRBD2. V shed 3 bases and J 0 bases; nucleotides not matched to a gene: 4. The germline V gene has CDR1 SGDLS and CDR2 YYNGEE. This CDR3 has 16 amino acids. CDR3 protein: CASSERTSGSTDTQYF. CDR3 DNA sequence: TGTGCCAGCAGCGAACGGACTAGCGGTAGCACAGATACGCAGTATTTT.

This clone has only a few counts. The V and J genes are TRBV9 and TRBJ1-2; possible D gene TRBD1, 6 bases. V lost 7 bases to trimming and J lost 5 bases, with 18 bases between them. CDR1 SGDLS and CDR2 YYNGEE come from the germline V gene. The CDR3 has 14 residues. CDR3 nucleotide sequence: TGTGCCAGCTCGAAGGGGGAGGGGAGTTATGGCTACACCTTC. As protein: CASSKGEGSYGYTF.

The V gene is TRBV2, the J gene TRBJ1-1; no firm D call. In germline, CDR1 is SNHLY, CDR2 FYNNEI. V lost 6 bases, J lost 7 bases, and 9 bases lay in between. This CDR3 has 11 amino acids. CDR3: CASRFTIEAFF. The CDR3 DNA reads TGTGCCAGCAGGTTCACGATTGAAGCTTTCTTT.

The V and J genes are TRBV18 and TRBJ1-1; TRBD1 agrees at 8 bases. J was trimmed by 7 bases and V by 0 bases; bases with no gene match: 1. This CDR3 has 13 residues. Per the germline V gene, CDR1 is KGHSH and CDR2 is LQKENI. The CDR3 here is CASSPPDRVEAFF. CDR3 in DNA: TGTGCCAGCTCACCACCGGACAGGGTTGAAGCTTTCTTT.

The chain has TRBV4-2 and TRBJ2-7, with 9 bases identical to TRBD2. The CDR3 runs to 15 residues. V shed 0 bases, J shed 6 bases, and the junction held 6 bases outside the gene matches. Germline-derived CDR1 and CDR2 are LGHNA and YNFKEQ. For the CDR3, the DNA is TGTGCCAGCAGCCAAGATCTGAGCGGGAGGATCGAGCAGTACTTC. It is translated as CASSQDLSGRIEQYF.

The V gene is TRBV21-1, the J gene TRBJ2-7; the tabulated D call, TRBD2, remains unverified against the DNA. TRBV21-1 is given as a pseudogene. This CDR3 comprises 19 residues. The DNA for the CDR3 is TGTGCCAGCAGCAAAGGGGCGTGGAGGTCCGGGTATAGCCAATATGAGCAGTACTTC. Residues: CASSKGAWRSGYSQYEQYF.